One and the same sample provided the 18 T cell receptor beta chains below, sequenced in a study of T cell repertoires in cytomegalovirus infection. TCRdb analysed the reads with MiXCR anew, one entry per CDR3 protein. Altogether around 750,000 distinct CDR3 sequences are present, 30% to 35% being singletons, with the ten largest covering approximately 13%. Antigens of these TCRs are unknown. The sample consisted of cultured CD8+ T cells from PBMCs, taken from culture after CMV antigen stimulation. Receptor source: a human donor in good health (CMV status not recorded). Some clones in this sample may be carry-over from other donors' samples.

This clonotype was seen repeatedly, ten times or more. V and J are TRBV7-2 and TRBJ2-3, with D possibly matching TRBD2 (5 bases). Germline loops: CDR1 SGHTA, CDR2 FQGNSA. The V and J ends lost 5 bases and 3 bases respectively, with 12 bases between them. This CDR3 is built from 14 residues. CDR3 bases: TGTGCCAGCAGCCCCTGGACGGGGACAGATACGCAGTATTTT. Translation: CASSPWTGTDTQYF.

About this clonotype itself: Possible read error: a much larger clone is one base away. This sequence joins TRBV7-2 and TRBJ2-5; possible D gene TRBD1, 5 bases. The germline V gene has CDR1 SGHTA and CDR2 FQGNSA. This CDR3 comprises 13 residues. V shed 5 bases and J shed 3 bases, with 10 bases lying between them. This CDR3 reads CASSEDNKETQYF. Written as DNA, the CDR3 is TGTGCCAGCAGCGAGGACAACAAAGAGACCCAGTACTTC.

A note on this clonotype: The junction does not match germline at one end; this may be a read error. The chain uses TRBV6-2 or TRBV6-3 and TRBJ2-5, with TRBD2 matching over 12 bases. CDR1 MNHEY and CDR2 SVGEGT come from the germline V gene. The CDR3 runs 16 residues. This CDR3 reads CASSYSLAGGRATQYF. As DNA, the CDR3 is TGTGCCAGCAGCTACTCTCTAGCGGGGGGGCGAGCGACCCAGTACTTC.

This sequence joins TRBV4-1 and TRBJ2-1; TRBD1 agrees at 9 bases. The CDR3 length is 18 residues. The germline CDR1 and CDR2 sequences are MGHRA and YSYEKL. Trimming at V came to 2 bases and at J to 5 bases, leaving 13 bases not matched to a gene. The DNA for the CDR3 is TGCGCCAGCAGCCAACGACGCGCCTCCCGGACAGGGGACAATGAGCAGTTCTTC. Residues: CASSQRRASRTGDNEQFF.

The CDR3 bases are TGTGCCACCAGCAGACCCACGGGGCGATCTAATGAAAAACTGTTTTTT. Its translation is CATSRPTGRSNEKLFF. V gene TRBV15 combines with J gene TRBJ1-4; D is perhaps TRBD1 (5 bases). Trimming cost V 2 bases and J 3 bases, with 13 bases left between them. The germline CDR1 and CDR2 sequences are LNHNV and YYDKDF (reference sequence). This CDR3 is 16 amino acids long.

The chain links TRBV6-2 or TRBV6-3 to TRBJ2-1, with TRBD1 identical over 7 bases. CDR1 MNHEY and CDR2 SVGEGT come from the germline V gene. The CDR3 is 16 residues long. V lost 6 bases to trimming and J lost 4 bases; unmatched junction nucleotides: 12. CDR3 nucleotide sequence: TGTGCCAGCAGGAACTACCGGGACAGTCAGTACAATGAGCAGTTCTTC. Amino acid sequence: CASRNYRDSQYNEQFF.

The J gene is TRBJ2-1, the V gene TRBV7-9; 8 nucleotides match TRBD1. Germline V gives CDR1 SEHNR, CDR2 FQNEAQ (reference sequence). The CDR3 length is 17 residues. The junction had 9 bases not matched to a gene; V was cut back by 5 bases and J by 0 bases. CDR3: CASSLDRALRSYNEQFF. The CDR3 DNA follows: TGTGCCAGCAGCCTGGACAGGGCCCTTCGCTCCTACAATGAGCAGTTCTTC.

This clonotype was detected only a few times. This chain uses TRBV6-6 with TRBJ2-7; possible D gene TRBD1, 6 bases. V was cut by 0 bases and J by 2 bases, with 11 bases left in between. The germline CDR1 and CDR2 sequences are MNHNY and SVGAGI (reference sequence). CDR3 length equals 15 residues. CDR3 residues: CASSYSAAGAYEQYF. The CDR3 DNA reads TGTGCCAGCAGTTACTCCGCGGCAGGGGCCTACGAGCAGTACTTC.

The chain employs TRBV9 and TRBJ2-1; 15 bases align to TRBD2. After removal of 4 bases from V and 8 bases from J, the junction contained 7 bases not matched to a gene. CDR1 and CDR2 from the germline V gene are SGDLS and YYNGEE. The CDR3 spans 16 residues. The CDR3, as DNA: TGTGCCAGCAGCCTGGGGACTAGCGGGGGGAGGGATGAGCAGTTCTTC. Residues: CASSLGTSGGRDEQFF.

CDR3 DNA sequence: TGTGCCAGCAGTGATAGGGTTTCCTACAATGAGCAGTTCTTC. This encodes CASSDRVSYNEQFF. The chain carries TRBV6-6 and TRBJ2-1; D not resolved. CDR3 size: 14 residues. Trimming stripped 5 bases from V and 1 base from J, with 9 bases between. Germline V CDR1 and CDR2: MNHNY, SVGAGI (reference sequence).

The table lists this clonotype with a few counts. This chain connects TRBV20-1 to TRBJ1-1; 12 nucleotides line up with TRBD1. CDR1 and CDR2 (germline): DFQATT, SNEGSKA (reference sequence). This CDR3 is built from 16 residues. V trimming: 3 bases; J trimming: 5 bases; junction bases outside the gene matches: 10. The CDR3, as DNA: TGCAGTGCTAGTTCCCGGGACAGGGGGCTGGGGACTGAAGCTTTCTTT. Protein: CSASSRDRGLGTEAFF.

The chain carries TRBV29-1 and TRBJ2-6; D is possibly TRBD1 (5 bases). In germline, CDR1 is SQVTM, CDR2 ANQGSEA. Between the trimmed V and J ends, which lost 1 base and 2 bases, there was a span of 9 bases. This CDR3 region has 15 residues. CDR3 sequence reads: CSVEVRGPGANVLTF. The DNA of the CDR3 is TGCAGCGTTGAAGTTAGGGGCCCTGGGGCCAACGTCCTGACTTTC.

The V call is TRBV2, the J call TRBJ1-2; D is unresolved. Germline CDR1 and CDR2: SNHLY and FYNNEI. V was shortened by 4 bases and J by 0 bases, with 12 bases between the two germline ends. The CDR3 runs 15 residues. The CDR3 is CASSGGDTTNYGYTF. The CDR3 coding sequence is TGTGCCAGCAGTGGGGGTGACACTACTAACTATGGCTACACCTTC. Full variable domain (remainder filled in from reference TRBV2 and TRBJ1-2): EPEVTQTPSHQVTQMGQEVILRCVPISNHLYFYWYRQILGQKVEFLVSFYNNEISEKSEIFDDQFSVERPDGSNFTLKIRSTKLEDSAMYFCASSGGDTTNYGYTFGSGTRLTVV.

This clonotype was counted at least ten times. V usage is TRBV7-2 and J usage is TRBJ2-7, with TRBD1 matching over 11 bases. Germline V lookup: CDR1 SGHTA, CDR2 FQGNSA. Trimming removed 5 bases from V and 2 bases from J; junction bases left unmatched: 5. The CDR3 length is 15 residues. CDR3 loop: CASSLGQGAPYEQYF. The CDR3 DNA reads TGTGCCAGCAGCCTAGGACAGGGGGCCCCCTACGAGCAGTACTTC.

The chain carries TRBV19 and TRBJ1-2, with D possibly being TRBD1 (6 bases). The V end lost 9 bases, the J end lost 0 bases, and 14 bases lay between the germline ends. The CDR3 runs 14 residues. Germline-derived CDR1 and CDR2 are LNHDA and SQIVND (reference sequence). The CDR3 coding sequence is TGTGCCAGCCAAAACAGGGACACTAACTATGGCTACACCTTC. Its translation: CASQNRDTNYGYTF.

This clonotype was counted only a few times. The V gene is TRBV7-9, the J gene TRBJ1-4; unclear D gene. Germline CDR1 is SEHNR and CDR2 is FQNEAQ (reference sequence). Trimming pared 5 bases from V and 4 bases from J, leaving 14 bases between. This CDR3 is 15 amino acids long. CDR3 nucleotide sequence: TGTGCCAGCAGCCCCAACCAGACGCGTAATGAAAAACTGTTTTTT. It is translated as CASSPNQTRNEKLFF.

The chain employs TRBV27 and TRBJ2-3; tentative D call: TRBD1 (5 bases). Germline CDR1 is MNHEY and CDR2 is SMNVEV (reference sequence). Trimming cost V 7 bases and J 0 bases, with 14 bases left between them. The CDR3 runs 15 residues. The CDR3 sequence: CASTPQGPSTDTQYF. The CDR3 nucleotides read TGTGCCAGCACCCCCCAGGGCCCTAGCACAGATACGCAGTATTTT.

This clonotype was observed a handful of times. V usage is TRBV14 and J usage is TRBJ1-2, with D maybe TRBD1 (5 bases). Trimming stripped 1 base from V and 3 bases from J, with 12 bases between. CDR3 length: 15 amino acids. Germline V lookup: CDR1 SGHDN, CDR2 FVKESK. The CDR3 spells CASSQVRQGDYGYTF. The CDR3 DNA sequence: TGTGCCAGCAGCCAAGTACGGCAGGGTGACTATGGCTACACCTTC. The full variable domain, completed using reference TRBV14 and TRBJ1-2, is EAGVTQFPSHSVIEKGQTVTLRCDPISGHDNLYWYRRVMGKEIKFLLHFVKESKQDESGMPNNRFLAERTGGTYSTLKVQPAELEDSGVYFCASSQVRQGDYGYTFGSGTRLTVV.